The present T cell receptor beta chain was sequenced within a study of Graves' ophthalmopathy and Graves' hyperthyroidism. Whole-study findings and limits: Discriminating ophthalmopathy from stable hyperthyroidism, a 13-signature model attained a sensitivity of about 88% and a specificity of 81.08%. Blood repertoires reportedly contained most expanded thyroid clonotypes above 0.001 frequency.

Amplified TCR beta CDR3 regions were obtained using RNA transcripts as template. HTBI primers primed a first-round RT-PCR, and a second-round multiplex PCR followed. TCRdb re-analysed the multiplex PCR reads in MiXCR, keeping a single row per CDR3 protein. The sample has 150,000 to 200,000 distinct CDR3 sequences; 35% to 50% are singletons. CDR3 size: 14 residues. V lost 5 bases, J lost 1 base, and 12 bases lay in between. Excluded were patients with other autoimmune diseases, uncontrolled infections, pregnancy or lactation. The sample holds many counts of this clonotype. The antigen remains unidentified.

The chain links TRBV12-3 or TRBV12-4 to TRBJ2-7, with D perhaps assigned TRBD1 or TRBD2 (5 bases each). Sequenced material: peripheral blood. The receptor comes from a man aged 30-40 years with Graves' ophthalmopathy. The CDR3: CASSRGPLSYEQYF. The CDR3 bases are TGTGCCAGCAGTCGGGGACCCCTTTCCTACGAGCAGTACTTC.